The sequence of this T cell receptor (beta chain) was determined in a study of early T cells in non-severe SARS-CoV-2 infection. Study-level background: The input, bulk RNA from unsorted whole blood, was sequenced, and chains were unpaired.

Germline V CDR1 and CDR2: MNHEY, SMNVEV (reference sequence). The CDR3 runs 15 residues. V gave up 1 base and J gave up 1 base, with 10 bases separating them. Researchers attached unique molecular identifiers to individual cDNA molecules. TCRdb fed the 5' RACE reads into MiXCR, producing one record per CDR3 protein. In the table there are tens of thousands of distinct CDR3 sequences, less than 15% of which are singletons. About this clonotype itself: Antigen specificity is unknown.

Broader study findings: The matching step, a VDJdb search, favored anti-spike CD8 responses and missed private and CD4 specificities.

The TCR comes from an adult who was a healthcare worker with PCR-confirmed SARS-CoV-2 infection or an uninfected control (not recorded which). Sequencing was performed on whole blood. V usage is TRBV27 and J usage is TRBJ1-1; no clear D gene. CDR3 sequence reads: CASSLFTGSNTEAFF. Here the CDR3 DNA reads TGTGCCAGCAGTTTATTTACGGGCTCGAACACTGAAGCTTTCTTT.